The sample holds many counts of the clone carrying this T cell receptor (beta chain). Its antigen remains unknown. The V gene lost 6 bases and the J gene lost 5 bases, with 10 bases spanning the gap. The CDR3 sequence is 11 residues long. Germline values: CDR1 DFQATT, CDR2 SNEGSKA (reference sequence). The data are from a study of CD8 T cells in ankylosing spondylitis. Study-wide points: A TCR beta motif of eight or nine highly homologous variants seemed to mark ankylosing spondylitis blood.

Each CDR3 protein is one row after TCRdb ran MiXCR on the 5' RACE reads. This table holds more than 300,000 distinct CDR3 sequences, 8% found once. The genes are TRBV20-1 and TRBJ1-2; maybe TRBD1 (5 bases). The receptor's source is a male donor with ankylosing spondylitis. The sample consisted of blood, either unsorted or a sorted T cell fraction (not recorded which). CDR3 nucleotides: TGCAGTGCCCAGACAGCTTATGGCTACACCTTC. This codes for CSAQTAYGYTF.